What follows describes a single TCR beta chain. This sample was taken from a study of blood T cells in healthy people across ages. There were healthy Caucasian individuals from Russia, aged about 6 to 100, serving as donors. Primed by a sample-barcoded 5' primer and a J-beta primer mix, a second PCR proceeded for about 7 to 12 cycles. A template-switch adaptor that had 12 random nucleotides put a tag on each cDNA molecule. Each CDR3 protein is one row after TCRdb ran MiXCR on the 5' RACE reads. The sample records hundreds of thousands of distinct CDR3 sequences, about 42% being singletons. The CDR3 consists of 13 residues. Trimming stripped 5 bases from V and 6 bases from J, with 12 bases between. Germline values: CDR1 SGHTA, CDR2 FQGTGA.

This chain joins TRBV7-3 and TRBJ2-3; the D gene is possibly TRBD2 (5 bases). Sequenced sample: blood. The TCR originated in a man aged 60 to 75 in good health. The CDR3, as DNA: TGTGCCAGCAGCGCCCCTAGCTCTGATACGCAGTATTTT. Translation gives CASSAPSSDTQYF.